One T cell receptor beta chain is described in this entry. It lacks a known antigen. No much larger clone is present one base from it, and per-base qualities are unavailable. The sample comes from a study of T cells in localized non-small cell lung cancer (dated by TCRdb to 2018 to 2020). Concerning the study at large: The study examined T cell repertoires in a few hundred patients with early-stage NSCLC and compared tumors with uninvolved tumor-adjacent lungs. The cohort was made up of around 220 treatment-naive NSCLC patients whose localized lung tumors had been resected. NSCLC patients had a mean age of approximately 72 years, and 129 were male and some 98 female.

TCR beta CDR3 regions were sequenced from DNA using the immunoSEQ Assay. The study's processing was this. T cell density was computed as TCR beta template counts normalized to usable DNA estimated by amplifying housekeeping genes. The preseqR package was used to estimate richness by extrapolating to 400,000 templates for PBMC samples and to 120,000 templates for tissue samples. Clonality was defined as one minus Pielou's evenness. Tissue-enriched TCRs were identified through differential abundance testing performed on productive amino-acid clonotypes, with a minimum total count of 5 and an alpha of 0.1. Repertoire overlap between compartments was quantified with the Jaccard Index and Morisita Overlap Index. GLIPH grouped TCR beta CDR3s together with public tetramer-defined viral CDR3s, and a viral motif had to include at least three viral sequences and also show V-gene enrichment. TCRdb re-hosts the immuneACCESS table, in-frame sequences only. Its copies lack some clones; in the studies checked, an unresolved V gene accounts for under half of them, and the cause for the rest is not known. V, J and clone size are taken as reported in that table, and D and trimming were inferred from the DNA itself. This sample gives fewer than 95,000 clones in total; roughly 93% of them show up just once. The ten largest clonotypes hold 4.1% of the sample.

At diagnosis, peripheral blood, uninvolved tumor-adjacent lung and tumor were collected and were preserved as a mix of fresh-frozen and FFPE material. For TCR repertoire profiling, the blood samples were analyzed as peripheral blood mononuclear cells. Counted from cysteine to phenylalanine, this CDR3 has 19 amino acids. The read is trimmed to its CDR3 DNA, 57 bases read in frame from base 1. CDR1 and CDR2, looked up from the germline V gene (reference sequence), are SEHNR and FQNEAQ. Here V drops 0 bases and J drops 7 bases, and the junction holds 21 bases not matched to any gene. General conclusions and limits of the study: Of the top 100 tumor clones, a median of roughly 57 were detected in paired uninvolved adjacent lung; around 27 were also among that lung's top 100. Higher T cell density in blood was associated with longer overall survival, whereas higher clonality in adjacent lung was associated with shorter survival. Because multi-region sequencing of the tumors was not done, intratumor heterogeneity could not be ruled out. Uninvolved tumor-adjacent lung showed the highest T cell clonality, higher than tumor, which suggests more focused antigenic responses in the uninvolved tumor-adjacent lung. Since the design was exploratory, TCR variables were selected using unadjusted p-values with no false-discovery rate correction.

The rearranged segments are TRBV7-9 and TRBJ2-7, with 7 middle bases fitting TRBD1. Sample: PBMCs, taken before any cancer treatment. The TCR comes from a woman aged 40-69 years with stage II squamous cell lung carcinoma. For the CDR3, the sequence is CASSLAGVKAGLADREQYF. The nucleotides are TGTGCCAGCAGCTTAGCGGGCGTAAAAGCTGGACTCGCGGACAGGGAGCAGTACTTC.